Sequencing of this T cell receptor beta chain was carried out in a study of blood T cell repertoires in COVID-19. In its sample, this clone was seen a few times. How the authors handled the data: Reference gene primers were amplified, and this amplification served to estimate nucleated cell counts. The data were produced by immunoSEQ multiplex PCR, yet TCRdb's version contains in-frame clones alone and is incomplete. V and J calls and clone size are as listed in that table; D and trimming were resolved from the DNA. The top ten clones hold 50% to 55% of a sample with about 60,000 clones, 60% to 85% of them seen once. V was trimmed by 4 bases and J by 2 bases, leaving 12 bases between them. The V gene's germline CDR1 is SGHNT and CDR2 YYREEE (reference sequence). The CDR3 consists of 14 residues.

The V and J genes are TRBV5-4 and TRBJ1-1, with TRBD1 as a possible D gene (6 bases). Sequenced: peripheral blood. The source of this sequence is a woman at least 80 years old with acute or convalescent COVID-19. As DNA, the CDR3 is TGTGCCAGCAGCCGGGGGGGACAAAACACTGAAGCTTTCTTT. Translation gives CASSRGGQNTEAFF.